These 9 T cell receptor beta chains originate from one sample sequenced in a study of shared clonotypes between healthy human individuals. Positive CCR7 selection of CD45RO-negative cells yielded the naive CD8 cells, and terminally differentiated effector memory CD45RA+ cells were excluded. Libraries were prepared by immunoSEQ multiplex PCR; TCRdb keeps only in-frame clonotypes and omits some of them. The repertoire holds around 2.1 million clones, with 85% to 95% as singletons. The sequenced sample consisted of naive CD8+ T cells from PBMCs. All receptors derive from a man between 18 and 29 years old in good health. Some clones in this sample may be carry-over from other donors' samples.

This chain links TRBV5-1 with TRBJ1-1; TRBD1 matches at 7 bases. Germline V lookup: CDR1 SGHRS, CDR2 YFSETQ. The CDR3 has 16 residues. J lost 1 base, V lost 1 base, and 7 bases had no gene match. CDR3 protein: CASSLNHRGWNTEAFF. CDR3 coding DNA: TGCGCCAGCAGCTTGAACCACAGGGGATGGAACACTGAAGCTTTCTTT. Based on the CDR3 plus reference TRBV5-1 and TRBJ1-1, the full variable domain is KAGVTQTPRYLIKTRGQQVTLSCSPISGHRSVSWYQQTPGQGLQFLFEYFSETQRNKGNFPGRFSGRQFSNSRSEMNVSTLELGDSALYLCASSLNHRGWNTEAFFGQGTRLTVV.

As for this clone: One junction end does not reproduce the germline sequence, and a read error may be involved. The chain is built from TRBV10-3 and TRBJ2-7; D may be TRBD1 or TRBD2 (5 bases each). CDR3 size: 15 residues. Per germline, CDR1 ENHRY and CDR2 SYGVKD. DNA of the CDR3: TGTGCCATCAGTGAGTTGGCGGAGAGGGGATACGGGCAGTACTTC. Its translation is CAISELAERGYGQYF.

J is TRBJ1-4 and V is TRBV4-1; no firm D call. Germline CDR1 reads MGHRA; CDR2 reads YSYEKL. Deletions cut 5 bases from V and 0 bases from J, with 13 bases between. CDR3 length: 16 amino acids. The CDR3 sequence: CASSKVSPATNEKLFF. DNA of the CDR3: TGCGCCAGCAGCAAAGTCTCCCCTGCAACTAATGAAAAACTGTTTTTT.

The chain joins TRBV10-3 to TRBJ1-2; D is unresolved. V dropped 8 bases and J dropped 4 bases, with 20 bases sitting between them. This CDR3 is built from 15 residues. The germline gives CDR1 ENHRY, CDR2 SYGVKD. CDR3 residues: CAIYVETPTFYGYTF. Written as DNA, the CDR3 is TGTGCCATCTACGTCGAGACACCGACCTTCTATGGCTACACCTTC.

This clone was observed a single time. J is TRBJ2-7 and V is TRBV7-6; D ambiguous. The CDR3 runs 13 residues. Per germline, CDR1 SGHVS and CDR2 FNYEAQ. Trimming shortened V by 6 bases and J by 5 bases, and 14 bases separated the two germline ends. The CDR3 nucleotides are TGTGCCAGCAGTCCCTCCAACTACCACGAGCAGTACTTC. Its protein product is CASSPSNYHEQYF. Supplemented by reference TRBV7-6 and TRBJ2-7, the full variable domain reads GAGVSQSPRYKVTKRGQDVALRCDPISGHVSLYWYRQALGQGPEFLTYFNYEAQQDKSGLPNDRFSAERPEGSISTLTIQRTEQRDSAMYRCASSPSNYHEQYFGPGTRLTVT.

The chain uses TRBV4-3 and TRBJ1-1, with unresolved D. Per the germline V gene, CDR1 is LGHNA and CDR2 is YSLEER. Trimming cost V 2 bases and J 3 bases, with 16 bases left between them. CDR3 length equals 16 residues. The CDR3 DNA is TGCGCCAGCAGCCAAACTTCGTATGGTTTGGACACTGAAGCTTTCTTT. It specifies CASSQTSYGLDTEAFF.

The chain links TRBV30 to TRBJ2-5, with TRBD1 identical over 12 bases. The J segment lost 9 bases and the V segment lost 2 bases, leaving 22 bases of the junction unmatched. Germline V gene lookup returns CDR1 GTSNPN and CDR2 SVGIG (reference sequence). This CDR3 has 19 amino acids. The CDR3, as DNA: TGTGCCTGGAGTCCCCCTATGTACTCCGGGACAGGGGGCCGGCGGGCCCAGTACTTC. Protein: CAWSPPMYSGTGGRRAQYF.

This chain uses TRBV5-8 with TRBJ2-7, with D tentatively TRBD1 (6 bases). The CDR3 totals 15 residues. The ends were cut back, 0 bases at V and 4 bases at J, with 14 bases in the middle. Germline lookup yields CDR1 SGHTS and CDR2 YDEGEE. The CDR3 is CASSLDRDLPYEQYF. The CDR3 DNA sequence: TGTGCCAGCAGCTTGGACAGGGACCTTCCATACGAGCAGTACTTC. Variable domain in full (rest from reference TRBV5-8 and TRBJ2-7): EAGVTQSPTHLIKTRGQQATLRCSPISGHTSVYWYQQALGLGLQFLLWYDEGEERNRGNFPPRFSGRQFPNYSSELNVNALELEDSALYLCASSLDRDLPYEQYFGPGTRLTVT.

The V gene is TRBV28, the J gene TRBJ1-5; no clear D. Trimming cost V 3 bases and J 0 bases, with 3 bases left between them. The CDR3 sequence is 13 residues long. Germline CDR1 MDHEN, CDR2 SYDVKM. The CDR3 sequence: CASSFVSNQPQHF. The CDR3 region has the DNA TGTGCCAGCAGTTTTGTTAGCAATCAGCCCCAGCATTTT.